The T cell receptor (beta chain) under discussion was sequenced for a study of T-cell memory formation after mild COVID-19. Overall study context: There were largely donor-specific TCR clusters. Study-wide results and limits: In pre-infection memory, a portion of responding clones appeared, which suggested that cross-reactive memory joined. Day 15 to 85 contracting clones showed balanced CD4/CD8; later expanders leaned CD4+. Clones which contracted sat mainly in CM and EM if CD4+, and in EMRA if CD8+.

Using its own MiXCR run on the 5' RACE reads, TCRdb lists one record per CDR3 protein. The table has over 350,000 distinct CDR3 sequences, approximately 24% seen once. This clonotype was seen more than once but under ten times. What it binds is unknown. The CDR3 loop spans 18 amino acids. Germline loops: CDR1 DFQATT, CDR2 SNEGSKA (reference sequence). J lost 2 bases, V lost 0 bases, and 14 bases had no gene match. The J gene is TRBJ2-5, the V gene TRBV20-1; 8 positions agree with TRBD2. The receptor's source is an adult woman who had mild COVID-19 (a few samples of this study predate the infection). Cell type and time point are not known. Material for sequencing was PBMCs or a T cell subset sorted from them (not recorded which). The CDR3: CSARDTSSGSVGQETQYF. DNA of the CDR3: TGCAGTGCTAGAGATACATCGAGCGGGAGCGTGGGACAAGAGACCCAGTACTTC.